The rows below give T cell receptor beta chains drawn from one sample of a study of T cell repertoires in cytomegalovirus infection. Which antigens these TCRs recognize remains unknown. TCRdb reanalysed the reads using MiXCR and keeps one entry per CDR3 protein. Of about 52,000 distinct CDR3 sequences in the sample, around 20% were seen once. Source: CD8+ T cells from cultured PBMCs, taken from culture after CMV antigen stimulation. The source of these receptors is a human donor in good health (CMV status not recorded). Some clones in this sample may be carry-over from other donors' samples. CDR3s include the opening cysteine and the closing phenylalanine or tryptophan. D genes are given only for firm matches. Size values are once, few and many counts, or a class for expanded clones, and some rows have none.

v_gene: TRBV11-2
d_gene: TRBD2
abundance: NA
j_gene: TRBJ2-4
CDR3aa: CASSSPEGGNIQYF
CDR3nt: TGTGCCAGCAGCTCCCCTGAGGGAGGGAACATTCAGTACTTC

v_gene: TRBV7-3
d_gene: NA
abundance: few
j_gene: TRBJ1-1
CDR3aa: CASSLIREARGTEAFF
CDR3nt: TGTGCCAGCAGCTTAATAAGGGAGGCGAGAGGCACTGAAGCTTTCTTT

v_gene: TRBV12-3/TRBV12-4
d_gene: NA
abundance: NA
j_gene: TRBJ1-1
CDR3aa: CASRGPNRGAFF
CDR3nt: TGTGCCAGCAGGGGACCCAACCGGGGAGCTTTCTTT

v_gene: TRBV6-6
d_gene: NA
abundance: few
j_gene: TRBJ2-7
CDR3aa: CASSYRTSGVYEQYF
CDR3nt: TGTGCCAGCAGTTACCGGACCTCCGGGGTGTACGAGCAGTACTTC

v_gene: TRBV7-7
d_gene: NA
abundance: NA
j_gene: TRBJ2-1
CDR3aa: CASSLHEGKSSYNEQFF
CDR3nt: TGTGCCAGCAGCTTACACGAGGGGAAAAGCTCCTACAATGAGCAGTTCTTC

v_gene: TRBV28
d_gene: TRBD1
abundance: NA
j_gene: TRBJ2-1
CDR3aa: CASRSRGQAYNEQFF
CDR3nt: TGTGCCAGCCGCTCAAGGGGGCAGGCCTACAATGAGCAGTTCTTC

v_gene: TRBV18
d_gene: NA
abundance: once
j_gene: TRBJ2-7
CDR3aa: CASSPLRGGYEQYF
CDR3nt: TGTGCCAGCTCACCACTGAGGGGGGGCTACGAGCAGTACTTC

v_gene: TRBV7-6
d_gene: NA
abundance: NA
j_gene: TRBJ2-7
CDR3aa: CASSLASDYEQYF
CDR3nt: TGTGCCAGCAGCTTAGCTAGCGACTACGAGCAGTACTTC

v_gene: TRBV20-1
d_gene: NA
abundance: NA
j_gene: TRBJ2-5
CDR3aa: CSARAPLIRGGETQYF
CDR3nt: TGCAGTGCTAGAGCCCCCTTAATCCGAGGGGGGGAGACCCAGTACTTC

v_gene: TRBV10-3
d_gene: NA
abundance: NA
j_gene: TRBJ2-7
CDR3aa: CAIAVGTQGGEQYF
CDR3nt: TGTGCCATCGCCGTCGGGACCCAGGGGGGCGAGCAGTACTTC

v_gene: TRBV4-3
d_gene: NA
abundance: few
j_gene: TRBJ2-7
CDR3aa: CASSQEDQGPYEQYF
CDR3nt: TGCGCCAGCAGCCAAGAGGATCAGGGGCCCTACGAGCAGTACTTC

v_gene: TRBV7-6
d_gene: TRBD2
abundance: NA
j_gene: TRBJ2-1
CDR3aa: CASSQERGNRGPEQFF
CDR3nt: TGTGCCAGCAGCCAAGAGCGGGGTAATCGGGGCCCTGAGCAGTTCTTC

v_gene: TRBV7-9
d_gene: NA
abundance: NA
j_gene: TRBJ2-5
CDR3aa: CASSFPTGDLVGTQETQYF
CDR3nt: TGTGCCAGCAGCTTCCCCACGGGAGATCTAGTCGGGACCCAAGAGACCCAGTACTTC

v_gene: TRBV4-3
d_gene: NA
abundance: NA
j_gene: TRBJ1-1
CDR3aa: CASSPRVGEAFF
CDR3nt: TGCGCCAGCAGCCCCCGGGTAGGGGAAGCTTTCTTT

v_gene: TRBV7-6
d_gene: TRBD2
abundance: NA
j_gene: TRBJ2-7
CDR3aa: CASSLERTSGYEQYF
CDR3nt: TGTGCCAGCAGCTTAGAAAGGACTAGCGGCTACGAGCAGTACTTC

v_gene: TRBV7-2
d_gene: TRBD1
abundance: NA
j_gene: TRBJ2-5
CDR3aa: CASSRQGAGILTKETQYF
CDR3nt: TGTGCCAGCAGCCGCCAGGGGGCCGGGATCCTTACTAAAGAGACCCAGTACTTC

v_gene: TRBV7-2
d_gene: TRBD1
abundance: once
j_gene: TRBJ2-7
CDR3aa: CASRPDRGPPYEQYF
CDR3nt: TGTGCCAGCAGACCAGACAGGGGCCCTCCTTACGAGCAGTACTTC

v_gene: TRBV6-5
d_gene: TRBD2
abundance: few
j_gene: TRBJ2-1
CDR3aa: CASSRGTSGTNEQFF
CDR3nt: TGTGCCAGCAGCCGTGGGACTAGCGGGACCAATGAGCAGTTCTTC

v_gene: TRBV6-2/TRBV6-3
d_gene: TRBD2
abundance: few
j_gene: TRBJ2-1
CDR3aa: CASRPSGNIPEQFF
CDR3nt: TGTGCCAGCAGACCTAGCGGGAATATTCCTGAGCAGTTCTTC

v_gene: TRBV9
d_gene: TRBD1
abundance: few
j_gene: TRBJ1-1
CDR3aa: CASSAQSGGQGFGMNTEAFF
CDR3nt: TGTGCCAGCAGCGCACAGTCCGGGGGACAGGGATTCGGTATGAACACTGAAGCTTTCTTT

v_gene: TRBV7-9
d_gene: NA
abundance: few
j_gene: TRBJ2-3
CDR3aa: CASSLPYTDTQYF
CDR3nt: TGTGCCAGCAGCTTACCGTACACAGATACGCAGTATTTT

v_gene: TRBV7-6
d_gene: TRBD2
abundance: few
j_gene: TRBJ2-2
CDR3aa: CASSLAIGGRVDDTGELFF
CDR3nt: TGTGCCAGCAGCTTAGCCATCGGCGGGAGGGTCGATGACACCGGGGAGCTGTTTTTT

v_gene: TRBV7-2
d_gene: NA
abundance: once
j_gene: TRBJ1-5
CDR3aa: CASSLEDNSNQPQHF
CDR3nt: TGTGCCAGCAGCTTAGAGGATAATAGCAATCAGCCCCAGCATTTT

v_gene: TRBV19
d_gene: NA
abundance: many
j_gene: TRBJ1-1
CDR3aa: CASSIEGRHEAFF
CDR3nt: TGTGCCAGTAGTATAGAGGGCCGGCATGAAGCTTTCTTT

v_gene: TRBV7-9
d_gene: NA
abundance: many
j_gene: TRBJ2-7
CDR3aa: CASSTDSLEQYF
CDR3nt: TGTGCCAGCAGTACCGACAGCCTCGAGCAGTACTTC

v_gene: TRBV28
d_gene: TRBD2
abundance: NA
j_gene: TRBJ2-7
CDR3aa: CASSTRFAGGVYEQYF
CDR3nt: TGTGCCAGCAGTACCAGATTCGCGGGAGGTGTATACGAGCAGTACTTC

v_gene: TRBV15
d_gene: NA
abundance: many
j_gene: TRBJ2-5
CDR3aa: CATSRDSHERPQETQYF
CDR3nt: TGTGCCACCAGCAGAGATTCCCATGAGCGTCCACAAGAGACCCAGTACTTC